This is a list of T cell receptor beta chains from one sample in a study of shared clonotypes between healthy human individuals. The repertoire was sequenced with immunoSEQ multiplex PCR; TCRdb's copy has only in-frame clones and lacks some. The sample shows approximately 1,500,000 clones, 95% to 99% of them seen only once. The specimen sequenced was naive CD4+ T cells sorted from blood. All receptors come from a man between 25 and 39 years old in good health. Each CDR3 is given with its conserved first and last residue.

j_gene: TRBJ1-1; v_gene: TRBV2; CDR3aa: CASRGEANTEAFF
j_gene: TRBJ2-1; v_gene: TRBV4-1; CDR3aa: CASSHTGAGSQGNEQFF
j_gene: TRBJ1-2; v_gene: TRBV27; CDR3aa: CASRFLDGYTF
j_gene: TRBJ2-4; v_gene: TRBV11-2; CDR3aa: CASSLQANIQYF
j_gene: TRBJ2-2; v_gene: TRBV29-1; CDR3aa: CSGLGQANTGELFF
j_gene: TRBJ2-3; v_gene: TRBV11-2; CDR3aa: CASSLGNIGGDTQYF
j_gene: TRBJ2-7; v_gene: TRBV5-6; CDR3aa: CASSLYSSYEQYF
j_gene: TRBJ2-6; v_gene: TRBV29-1; CDR3aa: CSVARDSGANVLTF
j_gene: TRBJ2-3; v_gene: TRBV7-9; CDR3aa: CASSSLISAYTDTQYF
j_gene: TRBJ1-4; v_gene: TRBV5-1; CDR3aa: CASSRTNEKLFF
j_gene: TRBJ2-1; v_gene: TRBV27; CDR3aa: CASSPTLWRGLSGLEQFF
j_gene: TRBJ2-1; v_gene: TRBV19; CDR3aa: CASSSGDNEQFF
j_gene: TRBJ2-3; v_gene: TRBV5-1; CDR3aa: CASSRWTGPTQYF
j_gene: TRBJ2-7; v_gene: TRBV5-1; CDR3aa: CASSLGGQGARPSSYEQYF
j_gene: TRBJ2-3; v_gene: TRBV5-6; CDR3aa: CASSLRRVLTDTQYF
j_gene: TRBJ1-2; v_gene: TRBV19; CDR3aa: CASSEYGYTF
j_gene: TRBJ2-2; v_gene: TRBV4-1; CDR3aa: CASSQGQRDTGELFF
j_gene: TRBJ1-1; v_gene: TRBV12-5; CDR3aa: CASGLVGGGDTEAFF
j_gene: TRBJ1-4; v_gene: TRBV7-8; CDR3aa: CASSPMRLNRGHGEKLFF
j_gene: TRBJ2-7; v_gene: TRBV25-1; CDR3aa: CASSEFRVVDEQYF
j_gene: TRBJ2-6; v_gene: TRBV9; CDR3aa: CASSVGGTSGANVLTF
j_gene: TRBJ2-1; v_gene: TRBV28; CDR3aa: CASIQLGTGDVEQFF
j_gene: TRBJ2-1; v_gene: TRBV5-1; CDR3aa: CASSIQGDHSYNEQFF
j_gene: TRBJ2-1; v_gene: TRBV28; CDR3aa: CASSLVESYNEQFF
j_gene: TRBJ2-7; v_gene: TRBV5-4; CDR3aa: CASSASGYEQYF
j_gene: TRBJ1-1; v_gene: TRBV19; CDR3aa: CASSPREGTEAFF
j_gene: TRBJ1-1; v_gene: TRBV11-3; CDR3aa: CASSPGGVMNTEAFF
j_gene: TRBJ1-4; v_gene: TRBV4-1; CDR3aa: CASSLDVNEKLFF
j_gene: TRBJ1-6; v_gene: TRBV6-5; CDR3aa: CASSLTPAPGAVSLHF
j_gene: TRBJ2-2; v_gene: TRBV7-2; CDR3aa: CASSHRGRTGELFF